Listed below are T cell receptor beta chains from one sample, sequenced in a study of beta chain features in type 1 diabetes. This table comes from immunoSEQ multiplex PCR, and its TCRdb copy is limited to in-frame clones, with some not included. The table includes 200,000 to 250,000 clones, about 9.3% detected once. Sequencing was performed on naive CD4+ T cells from blood. These receptors were taken from a woman between 18 and 29 years old in good health. Each CDR3 is given without its conserved first and last residue. A D gene is named only where the DNA matches it firmly.

J | D | V | CDR3
TRBJ1-6 | NA | TRBV4-1 | ASSQGRMSAGSNSPLH
TRBJ2-1 | TRBD2 | TRBV19 | ASSISGGAYEQF
NA | TRBD1 | TRBV5-1 | ASSPTGTAYEQY
TRBJ1-1 | TRBD1 | TRBV6-5 | ASSDGDRKNTEAF
TRBJ1-2 | TRBD1 | TRBV6-1 | ASKLTGGNGYT
TRBJ2-7 | NA | TRBV19 | ASSLAGSPGTHEQY
TRBJ2-7 | TRBD1 | TRBV2 | ASNDGQGDEQY
TRBJ2-1 | NA | TRBV1 | TSSQLDGVGEQF
TRBJ1-1 | NA | TRBV30 | AWARVEAF
TRBJ1-4 | NA | TRBV7-9 | ASSLAWSEKLF
TRBJ2-1 | TRBD2 | TRBV5-1 | ASSLVAGVSYNEQF
TRBJ1-1 | NA | TRBV7-2 | ASSLVGGGTEAF
TRBJ2-2 | NA | TRBV7-6 | ASSPRPSPGTGELF
TRBJ2-5 | TRBD1 | TRBV11-1 | ASSIQTGPQETQY
TRBJ2-3 | NA | TRBV5-1 | ASSLAGTGATDTQY
TRBJ1-2 | NA | TRBV4-1 | ASTDSNYGYT
TRBJ2-3 | NA | TRBV29-1 | SVRPGADTQY
TRBJ2-1 | NA | TRBV2 | ASRIRWGGAGNEQF
TRBJ2-7 | NA | TRBV18 | ASSQEEGPYEQY
TRBJ1-1 | NA | TRBV5-1 | ASSLVRAENTEAF
TRBJ1-2 | NA | TRBV7-2 | ASSRANYGYT
TRBJ1-3 | NA | TRBV2 | ASMKGFGNTIY
TRBJ2-7 | TRBD2 | TRBV6-6 | ASAQREIYEQY
TRBJ2-3 | TRBD2 | TRBV5-4 | ASSVTSEDTQY
TRBJ2-5 | TRBD1 | TRBV2 | ASSRNRGLRETQY
TRBJ2-1 | TRBD2 | TRBV5-4 | ASSLEGLAGGRTEQF
TRBJ1-2 | TRBD1 | TRBV5-1 | ASSLGQGAHGYT
TRBJ2-2 | NA | TRBV18 | ASSRPGETGELF
TRBJ2-1 | NA | TRBV5-1 | ASSLTGTGGSSYNEQF
TRBJ1-6 | NA | TRBV11-3 | ASCFRPLH
TRBJ2-1 | NA | TRBV18 | ASSPPPGKSEQF
TRBJ2-3 | NA | TRBV2 | ASGLTDTQY
TRBJ2-5 | NA | TRBV7-9 | ASSLGLFTYQETQY
TRBJ2-5 | NA | TRBV11-3 | ASSLGQGEQETQY
TRBJ1-2 | NA | TRBV6-5 | ASSYLVFGTTRGYT
TRBJ1-5 | NA | TRBV30 | AWSATIPGGNQPQH
TRBJ2-6 | NA | TRBV18 | ASSPQSSGANVLT
TRBJ1-2 | TRBD1 | TRBV5-4 | ASSTLMTGASGYT
TRBJ2-1 | NA | TRBV5-6 | ASSFRVDSYNEQF
TRBJ2-7 | NA | TRBV7-8 | ASKGVGYEQY
TRBJ1-2 | NA | TRBV7-9 | ASSPSTGNYGYT
TRBJ2-7 | TRBD1 | TRBV30 | AWSGDRVSEQY
TRBJ2-1 | TRBD2 | TRBV7-3 | ASSPGLAGYNEQF
TRBJ2-3 | NA | TRBV30 | AWNPHGLNTQY
TRBJ2-1 | TRBD2 | TRBV7-7 | ASSLTSGQNNEQF
TRBJ2-4 | TRBD2 | TRBV7-2 | ASSLPGLAFQY
TRBJ2-7 | TRBD1 | TRBV6-5 | ASRQGAGPGQY
TRBJ1-1 | NA | TRBV5-1 | ASSIRTGIEAF
TRBJ2-7 | NA | TRBV6-6 | ASRLSLETYEQY
TRBJ1-1 | TRBD1 | TRBV18 | ASSPTGMNTEAF
TRBJ2-7 | TRBD2 | TRBV30 | AWKERERYEQY